This T cell receptor (beta chain) derives from a study of blood T cell repertoires in COVID-19. The germline CDR1 and CDR2 sequences are MNHEY and SMNVEV (reference sequence). V was pared by 5 bases and J by 2 bases, with 8 bases of the junction left unmatched. The CDR3 is 15 residues long. Method: immunoSEQ multiplex PCR; TCRdb's copy keeps in-frame clones and lacks some. There are 350,000 to 450,000 clones in the sample; around 83% occur only once, and over 4.5% lies in the top ten. V and J are TRBV27 and TRBJ2-7, with 8 bases identical to TRBD2. Sample: PBMCs or T cells enriched from blood (not recorded which). This sequence originates from a woman in her forties or fifties who had recovered from COVID-19. The CDR3: CASSTLTGLAYEQYF. Here the CDR3 DNA reads TGTGCCAGCAGTACACTCACGGGACTAGCCTACGAGCAGTACTTC.